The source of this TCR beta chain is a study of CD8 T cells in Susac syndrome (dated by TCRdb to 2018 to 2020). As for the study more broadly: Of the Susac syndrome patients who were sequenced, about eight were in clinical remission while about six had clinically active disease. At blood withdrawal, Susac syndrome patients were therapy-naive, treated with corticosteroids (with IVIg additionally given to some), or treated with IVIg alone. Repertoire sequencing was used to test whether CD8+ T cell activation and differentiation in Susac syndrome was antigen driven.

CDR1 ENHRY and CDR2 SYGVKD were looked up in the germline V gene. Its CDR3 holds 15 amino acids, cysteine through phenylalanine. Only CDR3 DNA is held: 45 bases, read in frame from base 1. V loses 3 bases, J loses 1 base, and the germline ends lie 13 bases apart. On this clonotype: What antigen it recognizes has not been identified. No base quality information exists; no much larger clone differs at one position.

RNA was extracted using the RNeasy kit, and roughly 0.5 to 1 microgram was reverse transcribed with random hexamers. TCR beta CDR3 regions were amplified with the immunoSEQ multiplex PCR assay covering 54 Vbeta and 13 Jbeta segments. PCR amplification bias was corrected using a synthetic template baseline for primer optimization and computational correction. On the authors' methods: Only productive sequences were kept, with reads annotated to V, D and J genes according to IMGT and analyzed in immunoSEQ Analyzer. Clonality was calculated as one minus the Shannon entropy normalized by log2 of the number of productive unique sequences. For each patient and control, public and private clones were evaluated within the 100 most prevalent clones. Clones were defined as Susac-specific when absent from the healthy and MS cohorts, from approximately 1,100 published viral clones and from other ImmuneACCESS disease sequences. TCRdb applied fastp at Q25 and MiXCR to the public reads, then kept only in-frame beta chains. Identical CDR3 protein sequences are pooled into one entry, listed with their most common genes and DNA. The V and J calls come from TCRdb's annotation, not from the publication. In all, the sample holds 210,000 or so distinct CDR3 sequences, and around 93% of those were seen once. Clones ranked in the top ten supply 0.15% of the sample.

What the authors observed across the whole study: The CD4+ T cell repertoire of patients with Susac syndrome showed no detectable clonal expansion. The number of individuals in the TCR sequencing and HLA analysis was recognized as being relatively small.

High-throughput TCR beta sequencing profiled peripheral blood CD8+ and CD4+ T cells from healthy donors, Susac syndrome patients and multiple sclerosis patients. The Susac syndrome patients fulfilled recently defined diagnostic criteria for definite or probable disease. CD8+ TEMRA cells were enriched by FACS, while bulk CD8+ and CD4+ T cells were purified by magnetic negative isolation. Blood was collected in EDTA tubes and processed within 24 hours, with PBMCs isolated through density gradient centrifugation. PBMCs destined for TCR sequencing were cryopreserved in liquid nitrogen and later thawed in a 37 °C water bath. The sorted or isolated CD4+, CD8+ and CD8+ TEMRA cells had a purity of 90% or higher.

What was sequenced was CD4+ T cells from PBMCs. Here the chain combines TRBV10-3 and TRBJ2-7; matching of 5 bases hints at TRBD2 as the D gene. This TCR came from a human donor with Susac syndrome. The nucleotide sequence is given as TGTGCCATCAGTGACGCCACTAGAACTTCCTACGAGCAGTACTTC. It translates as CAISDATRTSYEQYF.